This T cell receptor (beta chain) is from a study of human T cells and chemical hapten exposure. TCRdb analysed the RACE reads with MiXCR anew, one entry per CDR3 protein. The profile shows just over 350,000 distinct CDR3 sequences, 6% to 7% of them singletons. V dropped 7 bases and J dropped 6; count of bases not matched to a gene: 3. In germline, CDR1 is SNHLY, CDR2 FYNNEI. CDR3 length: 13 residues. This clonotype has at least ten counts. The time point: patch test 2, 6 weeks after DPC sensitization. Treatment here: therapeutic diphenylcyclopropenone sensitization with weekly scalp DPC. The study enrolled 18 to 70-year-old alopecia patients suitable for DPC.

This receptor was taken from a woman aged 18-29 years with alopecia areata. Some clones in this sample may be carry-over from other donors' samples. The material sequenced was whole blood, taken in connection with sensitization to the hapten diphenylcyclopropenone (DPC). The chain couples TRBV2 to TRBJ1-4; 9 positions match TRBD1. The CDR3 DNA follows: TGTGCCAGCACCCGGGACAGGGATGAAAAACTGTTTTTT. Translating gives CASTRDRDEKLFF.